This entry lists 27 T cell receptor beta chains sequenced from one sample in a study of Ad26.COV2.S vaccination and SARS-CoV-2 variants. Repertoires were generated with immunoSEQ multiplex PCR, while TCRdb's copy carries only in-frame clones and drops some. Here the sample spans approximately 300,000 clones, around four fifths being singletons. Treatment given: approximately 18 received Ad26.COV2.S at low or high dose, single or two shots; several received placebo; per-sample allocation not given. Sampling was done on day 63 after the first vaccine or placebo injection. The sample consisted of peripheral blood, taken in a trial of Ad26.COV2.S vaccine versus placebo. The receptors here all came from a person aged 18-60 years who received the Ad26.COV2.S COVID-19 vaccine or a placebo.

The chain has TRBV12-3 or TRBV12-4 and TRBJ1-2; no firm D call. Trimming removed 1 base from V and 7 bases from J, with 7 bases in between. CDR3 size: 12 residues. CDR3 protein: CASSLGSSGYTF. The CDR3 DNA sequence: TGTGCCAGCAGTTTAGGCAGCTCTGGCTACACCTTC.

V gene TRBV6-5 combines with J gene TRBJ2-3; D is uncertain. Trimming cost V 6 bases and J 2 bases, with 9 bases left between them. The CDR3 consists of 13 residues. The germline CDR1 and CDR2 sequences are MNHEY and SVGAGI. CDR3 in DNA: TGTGCCAGCAGGTTCAGAAACACAGATACGCAGTATTTT. It yields the protein CASRFRNTDTQYF.

The chain couples TRBV5-1 to TRBJ1-5, with a weak D call TRBD1 (5 bases). CDR1 and CDR2 from the germline V gene are SGHRS and YFSETQ. The CDR3 has 15 amino acids. Trimming shortened V by 4 bases and J by 0 bases, and 11 bases separated the two germline ends. CDR3 in DNA: TGCGCCAGCAGCCCTTTTGGGGGTAGCAATCAGCCCCAGCATTTT. This gives the protein CASSPFGGSNQPQHF.

The rearrangement uses TRBV5-4 and TRBJ2-2, with a tentative D call TRBD2 (6 bases). This CDR3 is 18 amino acids long. Trimming removed 0 bases at V and 6 bases at J, with 21 bases between. From germline, CDR1 is SGHNT and CDR2 YYREEE (reference sequence). The CDR3 DNA is TGTGCCAGCAGCTTGGCGTCTTTTGGGGCGCGGAGGGCCGGGGAGCTGTTTTTT. Residues: CASSLASFGARRAGELFF. Filled out from reference TRBV5-4 and TRBJ2-2, the complete variable domain reads ETGVTQSPTHLIKTRGQQVTLRCSSQSGHNTVSWYQQALGQGPQFIFQYYREEENGRGNFPPRFSGLQFPNYSSELNVNALELDDSALYLCASSLASFGARRAGELFFGEGSRLTVL.

On this clone itself: In the same sample, other DNA sequences code for this CDR3. The gene calls are TRBV6-6 and TRBJ2-3; 15 positions match TRBD2. The CDR3 is made up of 16 amino acids. Per germline, CDR1 MNHNY and CDR2 SVGAGI (reference sequence). Trimming took 5 bases from V and 3 from J; bases not matched to a gene: 3. The CDR3 DNA reads TGTGCCAGCAGTCGGGGACTAGCGGGGGGAACAGATACGCAGTATTTT. This translates into CASSRGLAGGTDTQYF.

V and J are TRBV7-9 and TRBJ2-1; 9 positions agree with TRBD1. The CDR3 has 16 amino acids. Germline-derived CDR1 and CDR2 are SEHNR and FQNEAQ (reference sequence). J lost 1 base, V lost 4 bases, and 5 bases had no gene match. CDR3 region: CASSSGQGISYNEQFF. DNA of the CDR3: TGTGCCAGCAGCTCGGGACAGGGCATTTCCTACAATGAGCAGTTCTTC.

The V and J genes are TRBV24-1 and TRBJ2-2; either TRBD1 or TRBD2 may supply D (6 bases each). The V gene's germline CDR1 is KGHDR and CDR2 SFDVKD. CDR3 length: 15 amino acids. The V end lost 3 bases, the J end lost 8 bases, and 15 bases lay between the germline ends. CDR3: CATSDPRGAAGELFF. CDR3 DNA: TGTGCCACCAGTGATCCGAGGGGGGCAGCAGGGGAGCTGTTTTTT.

This sequence joins TRBV7-8 and TRBJ2-5; the match to TRBD1 covers 9 bases. With 6 bases clipped from V and 1 base from J, the junction kept 3 bases outside the gene matches. From germline, CDR1 is SGHVS and CDR2 FQNEAQ. The CDR3 sequence is 14 residues long. The CDR3 nucleotides are TGTGCCAGCAGGCAGGGACAGGGCCAAGAGACCCAGTACTTC. Its translation: CASRQGQGQETQYF.

This CDR3 reads CASSFGTGTGNTIYF. The CDR3 nucleotides read TGCGCCAGCAGCTTCGGGACAGGGACTGGAAACACCATATATTTT. The chain carries TRBV5-1 and TRBJ1-3; 9 bases map to TRBD1. V lost 2 bases and J lost 2; bases outside the gene matches: 2. CDR3 size: 15 residues. Germline V gene sequence: CDR1 SGHRS, CDR2 YFSETQ.

The chain carries TRBV24-1 and TRBJ1-2, with TRBD1 matching over 9 bases. Germline lookup yields CDR1 KGHDR and CDR2 SFDVKD. The CDR3 has 12 amino acids. The V gene end was trimmed by 8 bases and the J gene end by 8 bases; junction bases not matched to a gene: 5. This chain's CDR3 is CATMGQGGGYTF. The CDR3 DNA follows: TGTGCCACCATGGGACAGGGTGGAGGCTACACCTTC.

The rearrangement joins TRBV20-1 to TRBJ1-6; D possibly corresponds to TRBD1 (6 bases). CDR1 DFQATT and CDR2 SNEGSKA come from the germline V gene (reference sequence). This CDR3 region has 16 residues. With 3 bases removed from V and 8 bases from J, the gap between germline ends came to 20 bases. CDR3 amino acids: CSASFYHTTGDSPLHF. The CDR3 DNA follows: TGCAGTGCTAGTTTCTACCATACGACAGGCGATTCACCCCTCCACTTT.

The chain links TRBV14 to TRBJ1-1, with a possible D match to TRBD1 (5 bases). V was cut by 3 bases and J by 5 bases, with 16 bases left in between. The CDR3 is made up of 15 amino acids. Germline V gives CDR1 SGHDN, CDR2 FVKESK. The CDR3 here is CASSHTLQGWTEAFF. CDR3 sequence (DNA): TGTGCCAGCAGCCACACTCTCCAGGGCTGGACTGAAGCTTTCTTT.

The rearrangement uses TRBV7-2 and TRBJ2-3; D not certain. The germline V gene has CDR1 SGHTA and CDR2 FQGNSA. The V end lost 5 bases, the J end lost 2 bases, and 11 bases lay between the germline ends. The CDR3 has 14 amino acids. The CDR3, as DNA: TGTGCCAGCAGCCCCAGGACCTACACAGATACGCAGTATTTT. As protein: CASSPRTYTDTQYF.

CDR3 region: CASSLATGGLETQYF. CDR3 in DNA: TGTGCCAGCAGCTTAGCGACAGGGGGCCTTGAGACCCAGTACTTC. This sequence joins TRBV7-2 and TRBJ2-5, with 10 positions matching TRBD1. After removal of 0 bases from V and 5 bases from J, the junction contained 3 bases not matched to a gene. There are 15 residues in the CDR3. Germline CDR1 and CDR2: SGHTA and FQGNSA.

This clone was seen at least ten times. The chain is built from TRBV19 and TRBJ2-5; 10 positions match TRBD2. The germline CDR1 and CDR2 sequences are LNHDA and SQIVND (reference sequence). The junction had 8 bases not matched to a gene; V was cut back by 6 bases and J by 7 bases. The CDR3 runs 14 residues. CDR3 residues: CASRGSGGPWTQYF. In nucleotides, the CDR3 is TGTGCCAGTAGGGGTAGCGGGGGGCCCTGGACCCAGTACTTC.

The CDR3 sequence: CASSIRLAANTGELFF. The CDR3 nucleotides read TGTGCCAGTAGTATAAGACTAGCGGCGAACACCGGGGAGCTGTTTTTT. The rearrangement links TRBV19 to TRBJ2-2, with 9 bases identical to TRBD2. CDR3 length: 16 residues. Trimming removed 2 bases from V and 0 bases from J; junction bases left unmatched: 1. The germline gives CDR1 LNHDA, CDR2 SQIVND (reference sequence). The entire variable domain, with the rest obtained from reference TRBV19 and TRBJ2-2, is as follows: DGGITQSPKYLFRKEGQNVTLSCEQNLNHDAMYWYRQDPGQGLRLIYYSQIVNDFQKGDIAEGYSVSREKKESFPLTVTSAQKNPTAFYLCASSIRLAANTGELFFGEGSRLTVL.

The rearrangement links TRBV6-5 to TRBJ2-1; D may correspond to TRBD1 or TRBD2 (5 bases each). Trimming removed 7 bases at V and 1 base at J, with 14 bases between. CDR1 MNHEY and CDR2 SVGAGI come from the germline V gene. The CDR3 is 15 residues long. The CDR3 DNA is TGTGCCAGCACCCCTGGGGGATGGTCCTACAATGAGCAGTTCTTC. Translation: CASTPGGWSYNEQFF.

The chain joins TRBV7-2 to TRBJ2-1; D possibly matches TRBD1 or TRBD2 (5 bases each). V was clipped by 1 base and J by 8 bases, with 9 bases between them. Germline V gives CDR1 SGHTA, CDR2 FQGNSA. This CDR3 has 13 residues. The CDR3 nucleotides are TGTGCCAGCAGCTTAGGAGGGGCGGATGAGCAGTTCTTC. This sequence encodes CASSLGGADEQFF.

The J gene is TRBJ2-7, the V gene TRBV28; D might be TRBD1 (5 bases). CDR1 is MDHEN and CDR2 is SYDVKM in the germline V gene. The CDR3 has 14 residues. V was cut by 5 bases and J by 3 bases, with 14 bases left in between. CDR3 nucleotide sequence: TGTGCCAGCAGTCCACCCGGACAAGTCTACGAGCAGTACTTC. As protein: CASSPPGQVYEQYF.

This clone showed up just a few times. This sequence joins TRBV4-2 and TRBJ1-6; the D gene is possibly TRBD1 (6 bases). V was clipped by 5 bases and J by 5 bases, with 13 bases between them. The germline V gene has CDR1 LGHNA and CDR2 YNFKEQ. The CDR3 covers 15 residues. CDR3 region: CASSIRDTNNSPLHF. Written as DNA, the CDR3 is TGTGCCAGCAGCATAAGGGACACCAATAATTCACCCCTCCACTTT.

In its sample, this clone was seen once. The chain employs TRBV4-2 and TRBJ1-6, with D tentatively TRBD1 (6 bases). The CDR3 has 15 amino acids. Germline V gene sequence: CDR1 LGHNA, CDR2 YNFKEQ. V was cut by 3 bases and J by 5 bases, with 11 bases left in between. The CDR3 protein is CASSQVRQDNSPLHF. CDR3 nucleotides: TGTGCCAGCAGCCAGGTCCGACAGGATAATTCACCCCTCCACTTT.

This clone is a singleton in its sample. The chain recombines TRBV5-1 with TRBJ2-2; the match to TRBD1 covers 10 bases. The CDR3 is made up of 17 amino acids. Germline assignment: CDR1 SGHRS and CDR2 YFSETQ. J was trimmed by 5 bases and V by 0 bases; bases with no gene match: 7. The CDR3 reads CASSLASPGQGTGELFF. CDR3 coding DNA: TGCGCCAGCAGCTTGGCCTCGCCGGGACAGGGGACCGGGGAGCTGTTTTTT.

Regarding this clone: Other DNA sequences of this sample code for an identical CDR3. CDR3 amino acids: CASSPEETQYF. CDR3 coding DNA: TGTGCCAGCTCACCAGAAGAGACCCAGTACTTC. V gene TRBV18 combines with J gene TRBJ2-5; D unresolved. Germline CDR1 is KGHSH and CDR2 is LQKENI. The CDR3 has 11 residues. Trimming shortened V by 2 bases and J by 3 bases, and 1 base separated the two germline ends.

The rearrangement links TRBV4-1 to TRBJ1-3; D call uncertain. The CDR3 is 16 amino acids. The germline CDR1 and CDR2 sequences are MGHRA and YSYEKL. V lost 1 base, J lost 0 bases, and 10 bases lay in between. This chain's CDR3 is CASSQGAVYSGNTIYF. The CDR3 DNA is TGCGCCAGCAGCCAAGGGGCAGTCTACTCTGGAAACACCATATATTTT.

The V gene is TRBV10-3, the J gene TRBJ2-3, with TRBD2 matching 11 bases. After removal of 3 bases from V and 12 bases from J, the junction contained 5 bases not matched to a gene. The CDR3 has 13 residues. In germline, CDR1 is ENHRY, CDR2 SYGVKD. This chain's CDR3 is CAISELAGVGQYF. The CDR3 nucleotides read TGTGCCATCAGTGAACTAGCGGGGGTGGGTCAGTATTTT.

V gene TRBV14 combines with J gene TRBJ2-7; 12 positions agree with TRBD2. V lost 0 bases, J lost 3 bases, and 9 bases stayed unmatched. This CDR3 is built from 18 residues. Germline V gene lookup returns CDR1 SGHDN and CDR2 FVKESK. CDR3 sequence reads: CASSQDMWTSGVLYEQYF. DNA for the CDR3: TGTGCCAGCAGCCAAGATATGTGGACTAGCGGGGTGCTCTACGAGCAGTACTTC.

This chain links TRBV5-1 with TRBJ2-7; 7 bases line up with TRBD2. After removal of 1 base from V and 2 bases from J, the junction contained 15 bases not matched to a gene. CDR3 length: 18 residues. Germline V gene lookup returns CDR1 SGHRS and CDR2 YFSETQ. The CDR3 region is CASSLPLREGSTPYEQYF. The CDR3 coding sequence is TGCGCCAGCAGCTTGCCTCTCAGGGAGGGCTCAACACCCTACGAGCAGTACTTC.